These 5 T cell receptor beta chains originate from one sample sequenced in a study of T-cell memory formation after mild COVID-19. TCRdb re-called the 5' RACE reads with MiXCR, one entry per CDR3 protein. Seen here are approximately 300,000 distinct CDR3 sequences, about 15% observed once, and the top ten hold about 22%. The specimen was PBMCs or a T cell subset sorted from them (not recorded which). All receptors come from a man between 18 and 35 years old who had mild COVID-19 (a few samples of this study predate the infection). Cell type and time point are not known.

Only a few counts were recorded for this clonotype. In DNA form, the CDR3 reads TGTGCCAGCAGCCTAAGCCCACCAGGGACATTTACAGATACGCAGTATTTT. Protein: CASSLSPPGTFTDTQYF. J is TRBJ2-3 and V is TRBV14; maybe TRBD1 (6 bases). This CDR3 is 17 amino acids long. V was shortened by 4 bases and J by 3 bases, with 20 bases between the two germline ends. Germline-derived CDR1 and CDR2 are SGHDN and FVKESK.

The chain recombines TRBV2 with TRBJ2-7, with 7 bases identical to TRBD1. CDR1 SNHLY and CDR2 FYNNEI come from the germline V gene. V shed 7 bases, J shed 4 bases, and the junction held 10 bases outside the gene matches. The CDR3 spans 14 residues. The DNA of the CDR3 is TGTGCCAGCAAAGGGGGCAATTTTAATTACGAGCAGTACTTC. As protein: CASKGGNFNYEQYF.

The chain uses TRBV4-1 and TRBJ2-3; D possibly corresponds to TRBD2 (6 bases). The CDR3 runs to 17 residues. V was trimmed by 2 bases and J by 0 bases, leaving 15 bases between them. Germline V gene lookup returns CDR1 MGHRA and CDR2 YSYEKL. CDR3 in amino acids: CASSQRPPGTSTDTQYF. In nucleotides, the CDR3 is TGCGCCAGCAGCCAAAGACCGCCCGGGACTAGCACAGATACGCAGTATTTT.

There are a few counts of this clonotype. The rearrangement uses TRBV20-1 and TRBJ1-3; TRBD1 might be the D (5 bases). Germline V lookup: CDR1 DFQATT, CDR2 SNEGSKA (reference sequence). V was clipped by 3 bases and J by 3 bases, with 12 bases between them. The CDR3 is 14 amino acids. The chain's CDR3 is CSASPGGGGNTIYF. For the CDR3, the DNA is TGCAGTGCTAGCCCCGGGGGTGGTGGAAACACCATATATTTT.

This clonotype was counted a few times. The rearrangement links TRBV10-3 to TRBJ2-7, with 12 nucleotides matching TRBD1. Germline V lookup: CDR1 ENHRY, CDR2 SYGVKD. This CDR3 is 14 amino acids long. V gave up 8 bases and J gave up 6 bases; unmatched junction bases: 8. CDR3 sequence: CAIGQGTGGSEQYF. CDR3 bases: TGTGCCATCGGCCAAGGGACAGGGGGCAGCGAGCAGTACTTC.